These 26 T cell receptor beta chains originate from one sample sequenced in a study of blood T cell repertoires in COVID-19 (dated by TCRdb to about 2020). The method was the immunoSEQ multiplex PCR assay. TCRdb re-hosts the immuneACCESS table, in-frame sequences only. Its copies lack some clones; in the studies checked, an unresolved V gene accounts for under half of them, and the cause for the rest is not known. A total of 75,000 to 95,000 clones appear in this sample, just under 80% of them only once. About a third of the sample goes to the ten largest clones. The material sequenced was peripheral blood. Receptors were obtained from a man aged 60 to 75 with COVID-19, enrolled during active disease.

J is TRBJ1-1 and V is TRBV5-1; no clear D. Trimming removed 0 bases at V and 5 bases at J, with 17 bases between. This CDR3 contains 16 residues. Germline CDR1 SGHRS, CDR2 YFSETQ. The CDR3, as DNA: TGCGCCAGCAGCTTGGTCCAGGTCGGCGGGAAAACTGAAGCTTTCTTT. Encoded protein: CASSLVQVGGKTEAFF. The variable domain in full, with the rest retrieved from reference TRBV5-1 and TRBJ1-1, is KAGVTQTPRYLIKTRGQQVTLSCSPISGHRSVSWYQQTPGQGLQFLFEYFSETQRNKGNFPGRFSGRQFSNSRSEMNVSTLELGDSALYLCASSLVQVGGKTEAFFGQGTRLTVV.

The V gene is TRBV7-8, the J gene TRBJ1-3, with D uncertain. This CDR3 region has 14 residues. Germline V gene data show CDR1 as SGHVS and CDR2 as FQNEAQ. V was shortened by 8 bases and J by 2 bases, with 13 bases between the two germline ends. CDR3 in amino acids: CASRPRVTGNTIYF. The CDR3 nucleotides are TGTGCCAGCCGTCCGAGGGTTACTGGAAACACCATATATTTT.

In regard to this clone: A much larger clone lies one base from this, so it may be a read error. This sequence joins TRBV7-8 and TRBJ2-2; tentative D call: TRBD1 (6 bases). Germline lookup yields CDR1 SGHVS and CDR2 FQNEAQ. The CDR3 is 14 residues long. V was cut by 5 bases and J by 2 bases, with 9 bases left in between. The CDR3 sequence is CASSLDSNTGELFF. Here the CDR3 DNA reads TGTGCCAGCAGCCTGGACAGTAACACCGGGGAGCTGTTTTTT.

The chain has TRBV7-2 and TRBJ2-1; D is possibly TRBD2 (7 bases). V was cut by 5 bases and J by 7 bases, with 18 bases left in between. The germline gives CDR1 SGHTA, CDR2 FQGNSA. This CDR3 is built from 15 residues. The CDR3 DNA sequence: TGTGCCAGCAGCCCCACGGGCGGGGGCTGGAATGAGCAGTTCTTC. This codes for CASSPTGGGWNEQFF. The variable domain in full, with the rest retrieved from reference TRBV7-2 and TRBJ2-1, is GAGVSQSPSNKVTEKGKDVELRCDPISGHTALYWYRQSLGQGLEFLIYFQGNSAPDKSGLPSDRFSAERTGGSVSTLTIQRTQQEDSAVYLCASSPTGGGWNEQFFGPGTRLTVL.

This clone has a count of ten or more. The chain links TRBV5-5 to TRBJ2-7; D perhaps matches TRBD1 (6 bases). Germline V CDR1 and CDR2: SGHKS, YYEKEE (reference sequence). This CDR3 has 13 amino acids. The ends were cut back, 0 bases at V and 3 bases at J, with 7 bases in the middle. DNA of the CDR3: TGTGCCAGCAGCTTGGGGGGGCACTACGAGCAGTACTTC. Amino acid sequence: CASSLGGHYEQYF.

This chain links TRBV10-3 with TRBJ2-1; 9 bases match TRBD2. From germline, CDR1 is ENHRY and CDR2 SYGVKD. The length of the CDR3 is 16 residues. Unmatched junction bases numbered 18, after V lost 11 bases and J lost 7 bases. This CDR3 reads CAAQGESGGTGNEQFF. CDR3 DNA sequence: TGTGCCGCCCAAGGGGAGAGCGGGGGGACGGGGAATGAGCAGTTCTTC.

This chain links TRBV19 with TRBJ2-7; D unresolved. Germline loops: CDR1 LNHDA, CDR2 SQIVND (reference sequence). The CDR3 is 12 amino acids. The V gene lost 3 bases and the J gene lost 5 bases, with 8 bases spanning the gap. For the CDR3, the DNA is TGTGCCAGTAGTATTTCGGTAGACGAGCAGTACTTC. It is translated as CASSISVDEQYF. Full variable domain (remainder filled in from reference TRBV19 and TRBJ2-7): DGGITQSPKYLFRKEGQNVTLSCEQNLNHDAMYWYRQDPGQGLRLIYYSQIVNDFQKGDIAEGYSVSREKKESFPLTVTSAQKNPTAFYLCASSISVDEQYFGPGTRLTVT.

The chain recombines TRBV30 with TRBJ2-1, with 7 nucleotides matching TRBD2. Looked up from germline, CDR1 is GTSNPN and CDR2 is SVGIG (reference sequence). The V and J ends lost 2 bases and 2 bases, in that order; junction bases with no gene match: 12. CDR3 length equals 17 residues. The CDR3 DNA sequence: TGTGCCTGGAGTTCCTCTCGACTAGCCGTCGCCTACAATGAGCAGTTCTTC. Translating gives CAWSSSRLAVAYNEQFF. The full variable domain, in which reference TRBV30 and TRBJ2-1 provide the parts outside the CDR3, is SQTIHQWPATLVQPVGSPLSLECTVEGTSNPNLYWYRQAAGRGLQLLFYSVGIGQISSEVPQNLSASRPQDRQFILSSKKLLLSDSGFYLCAWSSSRLAVAYNEQFFGPGTRLTVL.

There are a few counts of this clone. V and J are TRBV5-5 and TRBJ2-7; possible D gene TRBD1, 6 bases. V was trimmed by 6 bases and J by 3 bases, leaving 13 bases between them. Germline V lookup: CDR1 SGHKS, CDR2 YYEKEE (reference sequence). This CDR3 is 13 amino acids long. CDR3 region: CASTYPGVYEQYF. The CDR3 nucleotides read TGTGCCAGCACCTATCCAGGGGTCTACGAGCAGTACTTC.

This chain joins TRBV7-9 and TRBJ1-2; maybe TRBD1 (5 bases). Germline CDR1 SEHNR, CDR2 FQNEAQ (reference sequence). The CDR3 has 13 amino acids. Trimming shortened V by 3 bases and J by 5 bases, and 10 bases separated the two germline ends. CDR3: CASSFQGHYGYTF. The CDR3 DNA follows: TGTGCCAGCAGCTTTCAGGGCCATTATGGCTACACCTTC.

This rearrangement joins TRBV6-5 to TRBJ2-1, with D possibly being TRBD2 (6 bases). The germline V gene encodes CDR1 MNHEY and CDR2 SVGAGI. The CDR3 extends over 15 amino acids. Trimming cost V 2 bases and J 8 bases, with 16 bases left between them. CDR3 sequence (DNA): TGTGCCAGCAGTTACGCCATAGGAGGGGTTGATGAGCAGTTCTTC. This translates into CASSYAIGGVDEQFF.

This chain links TRBV29-1 with TRBJ2-1, with 11 bases lining up with TRBD2. The CDR3 has 14 residues. Germline lookup yields CDR1 SQVTM and CDR2 ANQGSEA. V lost 5 bases to trimming and J lost 4 bases; unmatched junction nucleotides: 4. The CDR3 DNA follows: TGCAGCGTTCCGACTAGCGGGACGTACAATGAGCAGTTCTTC. Residues: CSVPTSGTYNEQFF.

This sequence joins TRBV9 and TRBJ1-1; D is perhaps TRBD1 (5 bases). The V and J ends lost 4 bases and 1 base respectively, with 14 bases between them. From germline, CDR1 is SGDLS and CDR2 YYNGEE. The CDR3 covers 15 residues. CDR3 sequence: CASSPIGGENTEAFF. The CDR3, as DNA: TGTGCCAGCAGCCCGATTGGAGGGGAGAACACTGAAGCTTTCTTT.

The V gene is TRBV2, the J gene TRBJ1-1; TRBD1 aligns across 8 bases. Trimming took 4 bases from V and 1 from J; bases not matched to a gene: 5. The V gene's germline CDR1 is SNHLY and CDR2 FYNNEI. This CDR3 spans 15 amino acids. CDR3 sequence (DNA): TGTGCCAGCAGTGTGCAGGGGGCTAAGAACACTGAAGCTTTCTTT. It is translated as CASSVQGAKNTEAFF.

The genes are TRBV7-3 and TRBJ2-3; 11 bases line up with TRBD2. V trimming: 5 bases; J trimming: 5 bases; junction bases outside the gene matches: 3. The CDR3 runs to 14 residues. CDR1 and CDR2 from the germline V gene are SGHTA and FQGTGA. The CDR3 is CASSPGLAGDTQYF. The CDR3 DNA reads as TGTGCCAGCAGCCCCGGACTAGCGGGAGATACGCAGTATTTT.

This rearrangement joins TRBV19 to TRBJ1-2, with a possible D match to TRBD1 (5 bases). Germline V gives CDR1 LNHDA, CDR2 SQIVND (reference sequence). Deletions cut 3 bases from V and 3 bases from J, with 8 bases between. This CDR3 is 13 amino acids long. The CDR3 nucleotides read TGTGCCAGTAGTATTGACAGAGACTATGGCTACACCTTC. This gives the protein CASSIDRDYGYTF.

A note on this clone: The germline gene is not matched at one end of the junction; a read error may be the cause. The J gene is TRBJ1-2, the V gene TRBV11-2, with D possibly TRBD1 on 6 matching bases. Germline CDR1 reads SGHAT; CDR2 reads FQNNGV. The CDR3 extends over 13 amino acids. The CDR3 region is CASSLAVVVNRAF. The CDR3 coding sequence is TGTGCCAGCAGCTTAGCGGTGGTGGTCAACAGGGCCTTC. Looking up the rest from reference TRBV11-2 and TRBJ1-2 gives the full variable domain: EAGVAQSPRYKIIEKRQSVAFWCNPISGHATLYWYQQILGQGPKLLIQFQNNGVVDDSQLPKDRFSAERLKGVDSTLKIQPAKLEDSAVYLCASSLAVVVNRAFGSGTRLTVV.

V is TRBV5-1 and J is TRBJ1-2; the match to TRBD1 covers 9 bases. CDR3 length: 13 residues. V lost 4 bases and J lost 6; bases outside the gene matches: 4. CDR1 and CDR2 (germline): SGHRS, YFSETQ. For the CDR3, the DNA is TGCGCCAGCAGCGGACAGGGGAAGGATGGCTACACCTTC. This codes for CASSGQGKDGYTF.

V usage is TRBV7-3 and J usage is TRBJ2-3; tentatively, D is TRBD2 (5 bases). The CDR3 has 13 residues. Germline V gives CDR1 SGHTA, CDR2 FQGTGA. Trimming removed 7 bases at V and 2 bases at J, with 10 bases between. CDR3 residues: CASNNLATDTQYF. The CDR3 DNA sequence: TGTGCCAGCAACAATCTAGCCACAGATACGCAGTATTTT. Full variable domain (remainder filled in from reference TRBV7-3 and TRBJ2-3): GAGVSQTPSNKVTEKGKYVELRCDPISGHTALYWYRQSLGQGPEFLIYFQGTGAADDSGLPNDRFFAVRPEGSVSTLKIQRTERGDSAVYLCASNNLATDTQYFGPGTRLTVL.

This clone came up a few times. The V call is TRBV4-2, the J call TRBJ2-5; possible D gene TRBD2, 6 bases. The CDR3 is made up of 16 amino acids. Trimming took 1 base from V and 5 from J, leaving 17 bases between them. CDR1 LGHNA and CDR2 YNFKEQ come from the germline V gene. Here the CDR3 reads CASSQARTGDVETQYF. For the CDR3, the DNA is TGTGCCAGCAGCCAAGCGAGGACGGGGGACGTGGAGACCCAGTACTTC.

This chain connects TRBV7-8 to TRBJ2-7; the D gene is possibly TRBD1 (6 bases). Germline V lookup: CDR1 SGHVS, CDR2 FQNEAQ. CDR3 size: 17 residues. V was clipped by 2 bases and J by 6 bases, with 23 bases between them. The CDR3 DNA reads TGTGCCAGCAGCTTAAGTTGGCGACAGGCACCTGCCGGCGAGCAGTACTTC. This sequence encodes CASSLSWRQAPAGEQYF.

For the CDR3, the DNA is TGTGCCAGTAGTATAGGTGGGAGGTTCGCGTGGGAGCTGTTTTTT. This gives the protein CASSIGGRFAWELFF. The chain combines TRBV19 with TRBJ2-2; the D gene is possibly TRBD2 (6 bases). Germline V gene sequence: CDR1 LNHDA, CDR2 SQIVND (reference sequence). V shed 1 base and J shed 9 bases, with 15 bases lying between them. The CDR3 runs 15 residues.

This sequence joins TRBV7-9 and TRBJ1-1, with D possibly being TRBD1 (5 bases). Trimming removed 5 bases at V and 4 bases at J, with 17 bases between. CDR3 length: 15 amino acids. Germline-derived CDR1 and CDR2 are SEHNR and FQNEAQ (reference sequence). The CDR3 DNA reads TGTGCCAGCAGCCCCAGGGAGGTGATGGGCACTGAAGCTTTCTTT. Residues: CASSPREVMGTEAFF. Full variable domain (remainder filled in from reference TRBV7-9 and TRBJ1-1): DTGVSQNPRHKITKRGQNVTFRCDPISEHNRLYWYRQTLGQGPEFLTYFQNEAQLEKSRLLSDRFSAERPKGSFSTLEIQRTEQGDSAMYLCASSPREVMGTEAFFGQGTRLTVV.

The CDR3 here is CASSLTGTTHEQYF. The CDR3 DNA reads as TGTGCCAGCAGCTTAACGGGAACGACCCACGAGCAGTACTTC. This chain links TRBV7-9 with TRBJ2-7; possibly TRBD2 for D (5 bases). The germline gives CDR1 SEHNR, CDR2 FQNEAQ (reference sequence). The CDR3 is 14 residues long. Trimming removed 2 bases at V and 5 bases at J, with 13 bases between.

This chain joins TRBV13 and TRBJ1-2, with 9 positions matching TRBD1. Germline V gene data show CDR1 as PRHDT and CDR2 as FYEKMQ (reference sequence). The CDR3 runs to 16 residues. J lost 2 bases, V lost 0 bases, and 4 bases had no gene match. In DNA form, the CDR3 reads TGTGCCAGCAGCTTAGGAAGACAGGGGGAGAACTATGGCTACACCTTC. Amino acids: CASSLGRQGENYGYTF.

The chain couples TRBV7-2 to TRBJ1-2; D is uncertain. Trimming stripped 5 bases from V and 6 bases from J, with 16 bases between. CDR1 and CDR2 (germline): SGHTA, FQGNSA. The CDR3 has 14 amino acids. CDR3 in amino acids: CASSPGRRENGYTF. DNA of the CDR3: TGTGCCAGCAGCCCCGGGAGGAGGGAGAATGGCTACACCTTC.